This T cell receptor (beta chain) was identified in a study of Tregs in tolerant kidney transplant recipients. Study-wide results and caveats: Biological reproducibility was not directly addressed, but technical replication error appeared minimal.

Germline assignment: CDR1 ENHRY and CDR2 SYGVKD. This CDR3 region has 12 residues. Deletions cut 7 bases from V and 7 bases from J, with 11 bases between. Remarks on this clone: Its specificity is unknown.

Thawed PBMCs were FACS-sorted into unstimulated CD4+CD25+CD127- regulatory T cells, CD4+CD25- non-regulatory cells, CD4 and CD8 cells. Sequencing used immunoSEQ multiplex PCR; TCRdb keeps in-frame clones, though not all of them. The sample contains 90,000 or so clones, roughly 92% of which appear only once. The chain recombines TRBV10-3 with TRBJ1-5; tentative D call: TRBD1 (5 bases). The sample consisted of CD8+ T cells from blood. This TCR derives from a human donor in good health. CDR3 residues: CAIKGDSQPQHF. The DNA for the CDR3 is TGTGCCATCAAGGGTGACAGCCAGCCCCAGCATTTT.